This entry features one T cell receptor beta chain sequence. Its antigen is undetermined. Germline V lookup: CDR1 SGHDN, CDR2 FVKESK. This CDR3 has 14 amino acids. Deletions cut 0 bases from V and 4 bases from J, with 9 bases between. CD4+CD25+CD127- Tregs, CD4+CD25- non-Tregs, CD4 and CD8 cells were sorted. Before regulatory T cell sorting, thawed PBMCs rested overnight at 37°C in about 200 IU/ml IL-2. Libraries were prepared by immunoSEQ multiplex PCR; TCRdb keeps only in-frame clonotypes and omits some of them. Counted here are 55,000 to 80,000 clones, roughly 98% occurring once; the ten biggest clones make up 0.34%. This sample is drawn from a study of Tregs in tolerant kidney transplant recipients. In the study overall: Recipients received nonmyeloablative bone marrow transplants from related graft donors, with transient mixed chimerism.

Study-level points and caveats: Validation in larger populations is needed because few patients were studied.

The TCR originated in a human donor who received a combined kidney and bone marrow transplant. The rearrangement links TRBV14 to TRBJ1-2, with a weak D call TRBD1 (5 bases). The source was Tregs from blood, collected before the transplant. The CDR3 nucleotides read TGTGCCAGCAGCCAAGATACAGGAATCTATGGCTACACCTTC. This gives the protein CASSQDTGIYGYTF.